This passage covers 6 T cell receptor beta chains from one sample sequenced in a study of cytomegalovirus exposure and HLA in healthy donors. The study ran its PCR with 60 Vbeta and 13 Jbeta primers. Using immunoSEQ multiplex PCR, the repertoire was profiled, and TCRdb retains in-frame clones only, with some absent. The sample consists of about 150,000 clones, around 80% of them appearing once. The sequencing input was PBMCs. These receptors were collected from a man aged 40-50 years in good health and CMV-seronegative.

V usage is TRBV10-3 and J usage is TRBJ1-1; D gene uncertain. Trimming stripped 0 bases from V and 3 bases from J, with 5 bases between. The CDR3 length is 13 residues. CDR1 is ENHRY, CDR2 SYGVKD, per germline. The CDR3 sequence: CAISESIDTEAFF. The DNA of the CDR3 is TGTGCCATCAGTGAGTCGATAGACACTGAAGCTTTCTTT.

V and J are TRBV6-1 and TRBJ1-3; 8 bases align to TRBD1. The CDR3 consists of 15 residues. The germline V gene has CDR1 MNHNS and CDR2 SASEGT. Unmatched junction bases numbered 6, after V lost 4 bases and J lost 4 bases. CDR3 protein: CASSGSRGLGNTIYF. In DNA, the CDR3 is TGTGCCAGCAGTGGATCCAGGGGGCTCGGAAACACCATATATTTT.

The CDR3 loop is CASSLPSGGDTQYF. CDR3 DNA sequence: TGCGCCAGCAGCTTGCCGAGCGGGGGGGATACGCAGTATTTT. The chain carries TRBV5-1 and TRBJ2-3; 9 bases match TRBD2. Germline loops: CDR1 SGHRS, CDR2 YFSETQ. The V gene end was trimmed by 1 base and the J gene end by 6 bases; junction bases not matched to a gene: 3. The CDR3 loop spans 14 amino acids.

This sequence joins TRBV27 and TRBJ1-2; TRBD1 agrees at 7 bases. The CDR3 spans 15 residues. CDR1 is MNHEY and CDR2 is SMNVEV in the germline V gene (reference sequence). The V and J ends lost 2 bases and 4 bases, in that order; junction bases with no gene match: 7. In DNA, the CDR3 is TGTGCCAGCAGTTTAGTCTCGGACAGGACCTATGGCTACACCTTC. Its translation: CASSLVSDRTYGYTF.

This clone has just a few counts. The CDR3 here is CASRGQGIEQPQHF. The CDR3 DNA reads TGTGCCAGCAGGGGACAGGGTATAGAACAGCCCCAGCATTTT. The chain has TRBV6-1 and TRBJ1-5, with TRBD1 matching 9 bases. Trimming cost V 6 bases and J 7 bases; bases outside gene matches: 7. The CDR3 has 14 amino acids. Germline V CDR1 and CDR2: MNHNS, SASEGT.

V is TRBV7-9 and J is TRBJ2-1; D is uncertain. Germline CDR1 is SEHNR and CDR2 is FQNEAQ (reference sequence). The CDR3 length is 14 residues. Trimming removed 0 bases at V and 6 bases at J, with 9 bases between. The CDR3 here is CASSLAAVLNEQFF. DNA of the CDR3: TGTGCCAGCAGCTTAGCGGCGGTTCTCAATGAGCAGTTCTTC.